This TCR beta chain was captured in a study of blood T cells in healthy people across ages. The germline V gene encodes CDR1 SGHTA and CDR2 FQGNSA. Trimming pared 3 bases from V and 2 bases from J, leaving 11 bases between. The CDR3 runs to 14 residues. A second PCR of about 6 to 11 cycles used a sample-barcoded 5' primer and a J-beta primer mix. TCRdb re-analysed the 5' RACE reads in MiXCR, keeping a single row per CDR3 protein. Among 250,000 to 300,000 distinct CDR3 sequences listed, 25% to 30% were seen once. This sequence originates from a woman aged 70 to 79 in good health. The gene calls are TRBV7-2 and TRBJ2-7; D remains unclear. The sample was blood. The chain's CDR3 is CASSFAKGPYEQYF. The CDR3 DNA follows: TGTGCCAGCAGCTTTGCGAAGGGCCCCTACGAGCAGTACTTC. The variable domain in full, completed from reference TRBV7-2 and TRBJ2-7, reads GAGVSQSPSNKVTEKGKDVELRCDPISGHTALYWYRQSLGQGLEFLIYFQGNSAPDKSGLPSDRFSAERTGGSVSTLTIQRTQQEDSAVYLCASSFAKGPYEQYFGPGTRLTVT.